This T cell receptor beta chain was observed in a study of CD8 T cells in Susac syndrome (dated by TCRdb to between 2017 and 2020). About the study as a whole: Of the Susac syndrome patients who were sequenced, about 6 had clinically active disease and roughly eight were in clinical remission. At blood withdrawal, Susac syndrome patients were either therapy-naive, taking corticosteroids (in some cases with IVIg as well), or taking IVIg alone. The study used repertoire sequencing to test whether antigen drove CD8+ T cell activation and differentiation in Susac syndrome.

As concerns this clonotype: Its cognate antigen has yet to be identified. The sample holds no much larger clone one base away, and base qualities are not on file.

Summary of the overall study and its limitations: In patients with Susac syndrome, the CD4+ T cell repertoire showed no detectable clonal expansion. The number of individuals in the TCR sequencing and HLA analysis was acknowledged as relatively small.

High-throughput TCR beta sequencing profiled peripheral blood CD8+ and CD4+ T cells from healthy donors, Susac syndrome patients and multiple sclerosis patients. Susac syndrome patients met recently defined diagnostic criteria for definite or probable disease. Bulk CD8+ and CD4+ T cells were purified by magnetic negative isolation, whereas CD8+ TEMRA cells were enriched by FACS. Blood was drawn into EDTA tubes, processed within 24 hours, and PBMCs were isolated by density gradient centrifugation. PBMCs intended for TCR sequencing were frozen in liquid nitrogen and were later thawed in a 37 degrees C water bath. A purity of at least 90% was achieved for sorted or isolated CD4+, CD8+ and CD8+ TEMRA cells. RNA was extracted with the RNeasy kit and roughly 0.5 to 1 ug was reverse transcribed using random hexamers. The immunoSEQ multiplex PCR assay, covering 54 Vbeta and 13 Jbeta segments, was used to amplify TCR beta CDR3 regions. Bias from PCR amplification was corrected by using a synthetic template baseline for primer optimization and for computational correction. In the authors' own workflow: Reads were annotated to V, D and J genes per IMGT and analyzed with immunoSEQ Analyzer, keeping only productive sequences. To calculate clonality, Shannon entropy was normalized by log2 of the number of productive unique sequences and then subtracted from one. Public and private clones were assessed among the 100 most prevalent clones of each patient and control. A clone was defined as Susac-specific if it was absent from the healthy and MS cohorts, from 950 to 1,300 published viral clones and from other ImmuneACCESS disease sequences. The public reads were reanalyzed by TCRdb: fastp trimming at Q25, MiXCR alignment, in-frame beta chains only. Identical CDR3 proteins give one entry, which carries the most common genes and DNA. The V and J calls shown here were made by TCRdb, not taken from the authors' results. The sample table holds 150,000 to 200,000 distinct CDR3 sequences, of which roughly 90% were seen once. The ten largest clones represent about 0.09% of the sample.

From cysteine to phenylalanine, the CDR3 is 15 amino acids long. The retained sequence is limited to the CDR3, 45 bases, with the frame set at the first base. CDR1 and CDR2 are read off the germline V gene as MGHRA and YSYEKL. The junction shows trimming of 3 bases on V and 2 bases on J, plus 14 bases between the germline ends. Rearrangement joined TRBV4-1 to TRBJ2-7, with TRBD2 perhaps the D gene, on 5 matching bases. Sequenced sample: CD4+ T cells from PBMCs. The clonotype originates from a human donor with Susac syndrome. The nucleotide sequence is TGCGCCAGCAGCCAGGAAACTAGTCCCCCCTACGAGCAGTACTTC. This codes for CASSQETSPPYEQYF.